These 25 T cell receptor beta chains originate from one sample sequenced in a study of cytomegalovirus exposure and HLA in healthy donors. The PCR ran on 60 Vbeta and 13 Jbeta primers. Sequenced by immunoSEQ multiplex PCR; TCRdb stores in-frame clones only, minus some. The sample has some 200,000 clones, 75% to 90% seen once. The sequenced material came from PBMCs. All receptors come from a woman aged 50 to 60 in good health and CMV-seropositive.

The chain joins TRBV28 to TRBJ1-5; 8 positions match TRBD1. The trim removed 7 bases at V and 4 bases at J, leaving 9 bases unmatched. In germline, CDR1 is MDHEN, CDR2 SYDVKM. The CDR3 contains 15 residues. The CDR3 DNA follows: TGTGCCAGCATCAGTGCAGGGGGCGCGAATCAGCCCCAGCATTTT. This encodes CASISAGGANQPQHF. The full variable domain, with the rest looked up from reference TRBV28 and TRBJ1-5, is DVKVTQSSRYLVKRTGEKVFLECVQDMDHENMFWYRQDPGLGLRLIYFSYDVKMKEKGDIPEGYSVSREKKERFSLILESASTNQTSMYLCASISAGGANQPQHFGDGTRLSIL.

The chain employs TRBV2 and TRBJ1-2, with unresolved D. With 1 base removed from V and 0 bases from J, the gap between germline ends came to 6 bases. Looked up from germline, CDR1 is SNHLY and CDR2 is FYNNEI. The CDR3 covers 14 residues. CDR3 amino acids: CASSEGSANYGYTF. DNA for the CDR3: TGTGCCAGCAGTGAAGGATCGGCTAACTATGGCTACACCTTC.

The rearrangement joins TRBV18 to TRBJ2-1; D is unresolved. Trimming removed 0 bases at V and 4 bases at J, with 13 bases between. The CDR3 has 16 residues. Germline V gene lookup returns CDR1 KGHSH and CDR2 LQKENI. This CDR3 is CASSPPRQATYNEQFF. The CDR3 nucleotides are TGTGCCAGCTCACCACCTCGGCAGGCCACGTACAATGAGCAGTTCTTC.

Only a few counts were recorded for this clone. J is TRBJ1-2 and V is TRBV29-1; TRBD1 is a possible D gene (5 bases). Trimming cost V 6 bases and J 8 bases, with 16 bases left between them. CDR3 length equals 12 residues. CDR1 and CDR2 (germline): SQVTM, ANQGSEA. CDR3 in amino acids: CSVDARRGGYTF. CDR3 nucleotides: TGCAGCGTCGATGCCAGACGGGGGGGCTACACCTTC.

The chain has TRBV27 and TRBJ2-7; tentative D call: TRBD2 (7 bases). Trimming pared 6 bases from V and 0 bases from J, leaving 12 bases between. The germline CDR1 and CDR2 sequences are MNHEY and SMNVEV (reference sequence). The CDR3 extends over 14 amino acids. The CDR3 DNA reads TGTGCCAGCAGCCGGGGGGCCGGCTCCTACGAGCAGTACTTC. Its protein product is CASSRGAGSYEQYF.

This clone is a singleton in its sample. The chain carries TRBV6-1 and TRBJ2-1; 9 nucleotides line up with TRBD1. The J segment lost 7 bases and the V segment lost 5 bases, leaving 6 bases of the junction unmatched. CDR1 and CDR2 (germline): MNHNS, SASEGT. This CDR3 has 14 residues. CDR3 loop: CASSPRGQGNEQFF. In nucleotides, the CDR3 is TGTGCCAGCAGTCCGAGGGGACAGGGAAATGAGCAGTTCTTC.

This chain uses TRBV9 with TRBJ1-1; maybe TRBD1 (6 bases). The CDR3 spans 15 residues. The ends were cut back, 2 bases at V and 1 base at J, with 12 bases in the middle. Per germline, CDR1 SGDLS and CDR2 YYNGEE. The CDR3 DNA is TGTGCCAGCAGCGTTGAGACGACAGGGAACACTGAAGCTTTCTTT. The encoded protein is CASSVETTGNTEAFF.

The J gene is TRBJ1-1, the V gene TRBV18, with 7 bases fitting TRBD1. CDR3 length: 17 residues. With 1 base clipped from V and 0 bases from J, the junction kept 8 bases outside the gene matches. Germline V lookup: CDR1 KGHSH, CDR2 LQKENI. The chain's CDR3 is CASSPLKGQILNTEAFF. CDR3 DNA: TGTGCCAGCTCACCACTCAAGGGACAGATACTGAACACTGAAGCTTTCTTT.

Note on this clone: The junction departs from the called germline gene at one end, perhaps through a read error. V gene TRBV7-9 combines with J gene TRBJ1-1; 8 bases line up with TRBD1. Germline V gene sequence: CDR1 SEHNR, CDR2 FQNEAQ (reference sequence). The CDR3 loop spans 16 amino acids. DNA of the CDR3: TGTTCCAGCAGCTTACTACAGGGGGTGTTTGGAGCTGAAGCTTTCTTT. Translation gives CSSSLLQGVFGAEAFF.

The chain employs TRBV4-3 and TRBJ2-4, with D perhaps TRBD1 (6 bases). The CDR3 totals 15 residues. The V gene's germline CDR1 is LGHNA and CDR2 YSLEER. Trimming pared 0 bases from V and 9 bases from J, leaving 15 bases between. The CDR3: CASSQDPGQSAIQYF. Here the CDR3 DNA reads TGCGCCAGCAGCCAAGATCCCGGACAGTCGGCCATTCAGTACTTC.

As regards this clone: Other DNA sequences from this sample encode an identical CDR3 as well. CDR3 DNA: TGTGCCAGCAGTCGACAGGGGTCTAATGAAAAACTGTTTTTT. It translates to CASSRQGSNEKLFF. The chain employs TRBV28 and TRBJ1-4; 8 bases are shared with TRBD1. V shed 5 bases, J shed 3 bases, and the junction held 2 bases outside the gene matches. CDR1 is MDHEN and CDR2 is SYDVKM in the germline V gene. This CDR3 comprises 14 residues.

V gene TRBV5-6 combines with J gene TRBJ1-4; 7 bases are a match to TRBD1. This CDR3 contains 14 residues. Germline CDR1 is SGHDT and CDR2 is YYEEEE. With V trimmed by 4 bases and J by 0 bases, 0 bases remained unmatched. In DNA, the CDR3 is TGTGCCAGCAGCGGGACAGCAACTAATGAAAAACTGTTTTTT. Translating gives CASSGTATNEKLFF.

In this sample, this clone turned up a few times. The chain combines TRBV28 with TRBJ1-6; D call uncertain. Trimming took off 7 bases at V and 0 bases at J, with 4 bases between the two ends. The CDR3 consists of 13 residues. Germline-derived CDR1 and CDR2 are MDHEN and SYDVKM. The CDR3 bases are TGTGCCAGCACGAGCTCCTATAATTCACCCCTCCACTTT. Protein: CASTSSYNSPLHF.

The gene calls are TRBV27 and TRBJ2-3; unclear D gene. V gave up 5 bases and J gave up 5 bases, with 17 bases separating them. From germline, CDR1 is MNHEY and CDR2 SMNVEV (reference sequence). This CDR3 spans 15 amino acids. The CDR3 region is CASSPTLELGDTQYF. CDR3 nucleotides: TGTGCCAGCAGTCCCACGCTGGAGTTAGGAGATACGCAGTATTTT.

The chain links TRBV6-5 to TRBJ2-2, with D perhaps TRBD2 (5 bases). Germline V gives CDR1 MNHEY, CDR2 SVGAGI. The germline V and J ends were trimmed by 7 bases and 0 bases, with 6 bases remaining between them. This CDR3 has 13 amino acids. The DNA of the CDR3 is TGTGCCAGCATCGGGACGAACACCGGGGAGCTGTTTTTT. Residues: CASIGTNTGELFF.

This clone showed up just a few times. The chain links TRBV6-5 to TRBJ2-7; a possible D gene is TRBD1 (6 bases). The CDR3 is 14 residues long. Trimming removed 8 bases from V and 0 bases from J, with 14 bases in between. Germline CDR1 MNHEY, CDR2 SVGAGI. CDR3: CASAGTRASYEQYF. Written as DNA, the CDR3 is TGTGCCAGCGCCGGGACAAGGGCCTCCTACGAGCAGTACTTC.

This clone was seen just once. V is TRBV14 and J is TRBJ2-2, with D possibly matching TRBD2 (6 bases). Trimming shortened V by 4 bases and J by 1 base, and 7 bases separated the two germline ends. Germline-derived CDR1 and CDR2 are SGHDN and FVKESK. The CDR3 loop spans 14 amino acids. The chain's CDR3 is CASSRGLNTGELFF. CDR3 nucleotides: TGTGCCAGCAGCCGGGGACTGAACACCGGGGAGCTGTTTTTT.

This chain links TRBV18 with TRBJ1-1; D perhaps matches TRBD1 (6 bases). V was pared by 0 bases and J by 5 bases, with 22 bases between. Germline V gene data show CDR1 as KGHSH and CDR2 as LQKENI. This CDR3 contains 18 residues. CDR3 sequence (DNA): TGTGCCAGCTCACCACCTGGGTCAGGGGTCTTCCCTAGGACTGAAGCTTTCTTT. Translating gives CASSPPGSGVFPRTEAFF.

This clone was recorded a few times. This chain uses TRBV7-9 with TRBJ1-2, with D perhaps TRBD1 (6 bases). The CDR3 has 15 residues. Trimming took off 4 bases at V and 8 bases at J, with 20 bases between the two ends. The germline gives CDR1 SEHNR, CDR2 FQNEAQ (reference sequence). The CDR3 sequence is CASSSNVPTGEGYTF. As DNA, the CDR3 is TGTGCCAGCAGCTCAAACGTCCCGACAGGCGAAGGCTACACCTTC. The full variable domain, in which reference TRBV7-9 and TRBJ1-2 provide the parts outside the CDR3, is DTGVSQNPRHKITKRGQNVTFRCDPISEHNRLYWYRQTLGQGPEFLTYFQNEAQLEKSRLLSDRFSAERPKGSFSTLEIQRTEQGDSAMYLCASSSNVPTGEGYTFGSGTRLTVV.

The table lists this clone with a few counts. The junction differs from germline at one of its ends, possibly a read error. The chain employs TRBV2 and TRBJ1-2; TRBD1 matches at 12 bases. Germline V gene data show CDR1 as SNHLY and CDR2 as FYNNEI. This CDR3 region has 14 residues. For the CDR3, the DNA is TGTGCCAGCACCCAACTTCCGGGACAGGGGGCGAGCAACTTC. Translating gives CASTQLPGQGASNF.

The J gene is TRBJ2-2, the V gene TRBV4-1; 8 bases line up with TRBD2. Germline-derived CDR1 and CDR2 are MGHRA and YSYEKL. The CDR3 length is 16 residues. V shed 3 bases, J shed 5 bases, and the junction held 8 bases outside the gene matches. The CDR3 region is CASSQPGGGSTGELFF. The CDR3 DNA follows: TGCGCCAGCAGCCAGCCGGGCGGGGGGAGTACCGGGGAGCTGTTTTTT.

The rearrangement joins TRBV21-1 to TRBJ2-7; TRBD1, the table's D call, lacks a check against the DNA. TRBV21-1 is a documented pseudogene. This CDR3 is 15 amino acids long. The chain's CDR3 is CASSGRTGGGHEQYF. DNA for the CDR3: TGTGCCAGCAGCGGCCGGACAGGGGGCGGGCACGAGCAGTACTTC.

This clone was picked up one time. The CDR3 DNA is TGTGCCAGCAGCCGGGGACAGGCAAATGAAAAACTGTTTTTT. It specifies CASSRGQANEKLFF. V usage is TRBV6-5 and J usage is TRBJ1-4; 8 bases map to TRBD1. Per germline, CDR1 MNHEY and CDR2 SVGAGI. With V trimmed by 6 bases and J by 5 bases, 5 bases remained unmatched. This CDR3 is built from 14 residues.

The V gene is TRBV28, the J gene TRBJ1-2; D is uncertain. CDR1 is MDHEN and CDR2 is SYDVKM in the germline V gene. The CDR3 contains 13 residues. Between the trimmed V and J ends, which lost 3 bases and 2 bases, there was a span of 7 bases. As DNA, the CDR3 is TGTGCCAGCAGTTTTGGGAGGAACTATGGCTACACCTTC. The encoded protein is CASSFGRNYGYTF.

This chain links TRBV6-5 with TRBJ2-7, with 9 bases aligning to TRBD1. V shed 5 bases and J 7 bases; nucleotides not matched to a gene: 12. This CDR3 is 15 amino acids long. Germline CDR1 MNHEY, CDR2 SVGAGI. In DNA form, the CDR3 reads TGTGCCAGCAGTCCATGGGACAGGGCCCCTCGTGAGCAGTACTTC. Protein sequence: CASSPWDRAPREQYF.